This T cell receptor beta chain came from a study of control samples from healthy donors and cancer patients (dated by TCRdb to the early 2020s). Libraries were prepared through the immunoSEQ multiplex PCR assay. Drawn from immuneACCESS, this table holds only the in-frame rearrangements with V and J called that TCRdb kept. Clones are partly lost; checked studies trace under half to an unresolved V gene and leave the rest unexplained. The sample records about 160,000 clones, 70% to 90% of which are singletons. More than 10% of the sample is taken by the ten largest. Its CDR3 holds 17 amino acids, cysteine through phenylalanine. Solely the CDR3 DNA is kept, with 51 bases framed from the first base. V loses 1 base of germline sequence and J loses 0 bases, and the interval between the two ends is 18 bases. CDR1 and CDR2 are read off the germline V gene as SQVTM and ANQGSEA. This clone came up once. What antigen it recognizes has not been identified. Base-call qualities are not available, and no considerably larger clone is one nucleotide away.

This sequence was found in a man aged 25-40 years in good health. The sample comprised blood. In this chain, TRBV29-1 is recombined with TRBJ2-5; there is no confident call for the D gene. Here is the DNA: TGCAGCGTTGAAGGGGTGAGGCCACATACGTACCAAGAGACCCAGTACTTC. Translated, this is CSVEGVRPHTYQETQYF.